This T cell receptor beta chain comes out of a study of blood T cell repertoires in COVID-19. Sequencing used immunoSEQ multiplex PCR; TCRdb keeps in-frame clones, though not all of them. The sample holds fewer than 100,000 clones; about 86% are singletons and the top ten take about 16%. The CDR3 runs 13 residues. The germline gives CDR1 SGHVS, CDR2 FQNEAQ. The V gene lost 1 base and the J gene lost 3 bases, with 6 bases spanning the gap. The V and J genes are TRBV7-8 and TRBJ1-1, with D uncertain. Sequencing was performed on peripheral blood. The sequence came from a human donor in a cohort sampled during active COVID-19. The CDR3 protein is CASSLDRDTEAFF. The DNA of the CDR3 is TGTGCCAGCAGCTTAGACCGGGACACTGAAGCTTTCTTT. The full variable domain, completed using reference TRBV7-8 and TRBJ1-1, is GAGVSQSPRYKVAKRGQDVALRCDPISGHVSLFWYQQALGQGPEFLTYFQNEAQLDKSGLPSDRFFAERPEGSVSTLKIQRTQQEDSAVYLCASSLDRDTEAFFGQGTRLTVV.